The rows below give T cell receptor beta chains drawn from one sample of a study of cytomegalovirus exposure and HLA in healthy donors. Produced via immunoSEQ multiplex PCR; TCRdb's table is partial and in-frame only. The sample lists tens of thousands of clones; 91% were seen once. The sequenced sample was PBMCs. These receptors came from a woman younger than 45 in good health and CMV-seronegative. Each CDR3 is given with its conserved first and last residue. A D gene is named only where the DNA matches it firmly. Size is omitted from some rows. Given values are once, few, many or a class for expanded clones.

>TRBJ1-1|NA|TRBV18|TRBD1
TGTGCCAGCGCACAGGGGGCGAACACTGAAGCTTTCTTT
CASAQGANTEAFF
>TRBJ1-2|NA|TRBV6-5|TRBD1
TGTGCCAGCAGTTACTCGGGACAGGTGGACTATGGCTACACCTTC
CASSYSGQVDYGYTF
>TRBJ2-2|NA|TRBV7-9|NA
TGTGCCAGCAGCTTCGTCGGGACCGGGGAGCTGTTTTTT
CASSFVGTGELFF
>TRBJ2-3|NA|TRBV2|TRBD2
TGTGCCAGCAGACGACTAGCGGGGGGCACAGATACGCAGTATTTT
CASRRLAGGTDTQYF
>TRBJ1-3|NA|TRBV5-1|NA
TGCGCCAGCAGCTGGGCGGGCCTTGGAAACACCATATATTTT
CASSWAGLGNTIYF
>TRBJ2-1|NA|TRBV7-8|NA
TGTGCCAGCAGCTTACTAGCAAGCTCCTACAATGAGCAGTTCTTC
CASSLLASSYNEQFF
>TRBJ1-2|once|TRBV7-9|NA
TGTGCCAGCAGCTTATCACAGACCAGCTATGGCTACACCTTC
CASSLSQTSYGYTF
>TRBJ2-2|NA|TRBV18|NA
TGTGCCAGCTCACCCGGACATCCGACCGGGGAGCTGTTTTTT
CASSPGHPTGELFF
>TRBJ1-2|NA|TRBV7-9|TRBD1
TGTGCCAGCAGCGCCCAGGGGGCGCTGGGCTACACCTTC
CASSAQGALGYTF
>TRBJ2-7|NA|TRBV5-1|NA
TGCGCCAGCAGCTTGTCAGGGGGGCCCTCCTACGAGCAGTACTTC
CASSLSGGPSYEQYF
>TRBJ2-5|once|TRBV27|TRBD2
TGTGCCGCAGGGAGGGGCGGCGAGACCCAGTACTTC
CAAGRGGETQYF
>TRBJ2-7|once|TRBV4-1|TRBD2
TGCGCCAGCAGCCCCCAGCGGGAGGGCCTCTACGAGCAGTACTTC
CASSPQREGLYEQYF
>TRBJ2-4|NA|TRBV6-5|NA
TGTGCCAGCAAAGGGGCTTCGGGCAAAAACATTCAGTACTTC
CASKGASGKNIQYF
>TRBJ1-5|NA|TRBV19|NA
TGTGCCAGTAGTACGCGGGGATCCGATCAGCCCCAGCATTTT
CASSTRGSDQPQHF
>TRBJ2-5|NA|TRBV5-4|TRBD2
TGTGCCAGCAGCTTGTCCGCCGGGACTAGCGGGCTACAAGAGACCCAGTACTTC
CASSLSAGTSGLQETQYF
>TRBJ1-2|NA|TRBV29-1|NA
TGCAGCCTAAAGCAGGGCGACTATGGCTACACCTTC
CSLKQGDYGYTF
>TRBJ1-3|NA|TRBV11-2|NA
TGTGCCAGCAGCTTAATAGCCTCTGGAAACACCATATATTTT
CASSLIASGNTIYF
>TRBJ2-3|NA|TRBV5-1|NA
TGCGCCAGCAGCCGGGCTAGCCCAGATACGCAGTATTTT
CASSRASPDTQYF
>TRBJ2-7|NA|TRBV5-6|NA
TGTGCCAGCAGCGCATCAGGAACCTACGAGCAGTACTTC
CASSASGTYEQYF
>TRBJ2-5|NA|TRBV6-5|TRBD2
TGTGCCAGCGGGCGGGCGCGGGGGACTCAAGAGACCCAGTACTTC
CASGRARGTQETQYF
>TRBJ2-3|NA|TRBV7-8|TRBD1
TGTGCCAGCAGGACGTTCGGGACAGTCTTTCCGGATACGCAGTATTTT
CASRTFGTVFPDTQYF
>TRBJ2-6|NA|TRBV29-1|TRBD2
TGCAGCGTTAGCAGCGGGGACTCTGGGGCCAACGTCCTGACTTTC
CSVSSGDSGANVLTF
>TRBJ1-5|NA|TRBV28|TRBD1
TGTGCCAGCAGTTTCAGGACAGGGGGCTATCAGCCCCAGCATTTT
CASSFRTGGYQPQHF
>TRBJ2-3|NA|TRBV28|NA
TGTGCCAGCAGTTGGGGACCGGGACTCCTCACAGATACGCAGTATTTT
CASSWGPGLLTDTQYF
>TRBJ2-7|NA|TRBV4-3|NA
TGCGCCAGCAGCCAATCCGACTGGGGGCGAGGTGAGCAGTACTTC
CASSQSDWGRGEQYF
>TRBJ2-7|NA|TRBV27|NA
TGTGCCAGCAGTTTCTTTCTCTCCTACGAGCAGTACTTC
CASSFFLSYEQYF
>TRBJ1-2|once|TRBV28|NA
TGTGCCAGCAGTTTCCCCCCGCAGTATGGCTACACCTTC
CASSFPPQYGYTF
>TRBJ2-7|NA|TRBV30|NA
TGTGCCTGGAGTGTGTCTTACTACGAGCAGTACTTC
CAWSVSYYEQYF
>TRBJ2-2|NA|TRBV19|NA
TGTGCCAGTAGTATTCGGGGACTTAACACCGGGGAGCTGTTTTTT
CASSIRGLNTGELFF
>TRBJ2-5|once|TRBV19|NA
TGTGCCACAACAGTACGAGAGACCCAGTACTTC
CATTVRETQYF
>TRBJ1-1|NA|TRBV19|NA
TGTGCCAGTAGTATAACAGGTACATCAAACACTGAAGCTTTCTTT
CASSITGTSNTEAFF
>TRBJ2-1|NA|TRBV2|NA
TGTGCCAGCAGCCCCCGCCTCAGCTCCTACAATGAGCAGTTCTTC
CASSPRLSSYNEQFF
>TRBJ2-3|once|TRBV6-5|NA
TGTGCCAGCAGTTATTGGTCAGGGGTTAGCACAGATACGCAGTATTTT
CASSYWSGVSTDTQYF
>TRBJ2-3|NA|TRBV11-3|NA
TGTGCCAGCTCCAAAGGGGCCGACACAGATACGCAGTATTTT
CASSKGADTDTQYF
>TRBJ2-2|NA|TRBV4-2|NA
TGTGCCAGCAGCCAAGATAGGAGCGGCAGGGAGCTGTTTTTT
CASSQDRSGRELFF
>TRBJ2-3|NA|TRBV28|TRBD2
TGTGCCAGCATTAATTCCGGGACTAGCGGTAAAGATACGCAGTATTTT
CASINSGTSGKDTQYF
>TRBJ2-3|NA|TRBV30|TRBD2
TGTGCCTGGAGGAGGCTAGCGGGAGGTGCAGATACGCAGTATTTT
CAWRRLAGGADTQYF
>TRBJ2-1|NA|TRBV28|NA
TGTGCCAGCAGTACGGCGGGGGCAGGTCTACAGAATGAGCAGTTCTTC
CASSTAGAGLQNEQFF
>TRBJ2-1|NA|TRBV7-2|NA
TGTGCCAGCAGCTTATTCGGGTTAAATGAGCAGTTCTTC
CASSLFGLNEQFF
>TRBJ1-2|NA|TRBV7-2|TRBD1
TGTGCCAGCAGCTCCGACCTTCGACAGGGGTCTTCGGATGGCTACACCTTC
CASSSDLRQGSSDGYTF
>TRBJ2-2|NA|TRBV6-1|TRBD1
TGTGCCAGCAGTGATACAGGGGCCGGGGAGCTGTTTTTT
CASSDTGAGELFF
>TRBJ2-7|once|TRBV19|TRBD1
TGTGCCAGTAGTTCAGGACAGGGGGCTCACGAGCAGTACTTC
CASSSGQGAHEQYF
>TRBJ2-5|NA|TRBV4-3|TRBD2
TGCGCCAGCAGCCGGACTAGCGGGAGCTCAGAGACCCAGTACTTC
CASSRTSGSSETQYF
>TRBJ1-2|NA|TRBV28|NA
TGTGCCAGCAGTTTATCCGGCCAGCGGTATGGCTACACCTTC
CASSLSGQRYGYTF
>TRBJ1-3|NA|TRBV5-8|NA
TGTGCCAGCAGCTTGAGGCGGGACACCATATATTTT
CASSLRRDTIYF
>TRBJ2-6|NA|TRBV2|TRBD2
TGTGCCAGCAGTTCCGGGACTAGCGACGCCTACTCTGGGGCCAACGTCCTGACTTTC
CASSSGTSDAYSGANVLTF
>TRBJ2-2|NA|TRBV7-2|NA
TGTGCCAGCAGCTTAGGAGTTGGGACACCTAACACCGGGGAGCTGTTTTTT
CASSLGVGTPNTGELFF